In its sample, the clone carrying this T cell receptor beta chain was seen a few times. The antigen is unknown. The authors gated naive CD8 T cells as CD8+CD4-CCR7+CD45RA+ for sorting. Via MiXCR, TCRdb re-called the PCR reads, giving one row per CDR3 protein. The sample shows about 98,000 distinct CDR3 sequences, around 30% of them seen only once. The sample is drawn from a study of molecular identifiers for immune sequencing clone quantification. Germline-derived CDR1 and CDR2 are SEHNR and FQNEAQ (reference sequence). The CDR3 runs to 16 residues. V was clipped by 5 bases and J by 1 base, with 16 bases between them. Study-level points and caveats: Jurkat TCR RNA spiked in from one cell reportedly remained identifiable amid 970,000 or so naive cells. Highly expanded clone sizes could be underestimated through barcode sharing by identical TCR molecules.

The TCR originated in a human donor in good health. Some libraries in this study had Jurkat cell RNA spiked in. What was sequenced was naive CD8+ T cells from blood, with Jurkat cell RNA spiked in. Indicated subset: FACS-sorted CD8+CD4-CCR7+CD45RA+ naive T cells. The V call is TRBV7-9, the J call TRBJ2-3; D is possibly TRBD2 (5 bases). Here the CDR3 reads CASSQPAGGRTDTQYF. DNA of the CDR3: TGTGCCAGCAGCCAACCGGCGGGCGGACGCACAGATACGCAGTATTTT.